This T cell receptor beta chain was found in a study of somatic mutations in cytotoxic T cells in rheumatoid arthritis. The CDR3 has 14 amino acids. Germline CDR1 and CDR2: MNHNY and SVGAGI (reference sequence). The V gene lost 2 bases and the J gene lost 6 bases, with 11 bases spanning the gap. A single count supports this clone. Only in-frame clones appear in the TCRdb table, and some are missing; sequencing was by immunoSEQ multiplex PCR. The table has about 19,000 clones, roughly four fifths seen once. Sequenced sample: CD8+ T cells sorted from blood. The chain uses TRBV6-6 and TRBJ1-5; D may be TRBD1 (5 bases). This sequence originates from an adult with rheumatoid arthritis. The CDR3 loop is CASSYGQGSQPQHF. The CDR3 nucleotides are TGTGCCAGCAGTTACGGGCAGGGCAGTCAGCCCCAGCATTTT.